The subject of this entry is one T cell receptor (beta chain). The sample is drawn from a study of blood T cell repertoires in COVID-19. Study processing details: Using reference gene primer amplification, nucleated cell counts were estimated. The method was immunoSEQ multiplex PCR; TCRdb's version includes in-frame clones alone and lacks a portion of them. The V and J calls and clone size were taken over from that table, and D and trimming were inferred from the DNA. Among 100,000 to 150,000 clones listed, approximately 81% were seen once. CDR3 size: 15 residues. The V end was cut by 5 bases, the J end by 4 bases, with 17 bases between. Germline V gives CDR1 SGHTA, CDR2 FQGTGA.

The J gene is TRBJ1-1, the V gene TRBV7-3; no clear D gene. This clonotype was sampled from a man aged 55 to 70 with acute or convalescent COVID-19. The sample consisted of peripheral blood. In DNA, the CDR3 is TGTGCCAGCAGCCCTGTGGGAGCATCGGGCACTGAAGCTTTCTTT. This encodes CASSPVGASGTEAFF.